This TCR beta chain is from a study of blood T cell repertoires in COVID-19. The assay was immunoSEQ multiplex PCR, and TCRdb's table has in-frame clones only and misses some. The sample yields 400,000 to 450,000 clones, about 90% seen once. CDR1 and CDR2 (germline): SGHTS, YDEGEE. The CDR3 spans 14 residues. With 3 bases removed from V and 4 bases from J, the gap between germline ends came to 13 bases. A single count supports this clone. This TCR was sampled from a young man who had recovered from COVID-19. The V gene is TRBV5-8, the J gene TRBJ1-2; D call uncertain. The sequenced sample was PBMCs or T cells enriched from blood (not recorded which). The CDR3 sequence: CASSSLPVLYGYTF. CDR3 sequence (DNA): TGTGCCAGCAGCTCCCTTCCTGTACTCTATGGCTACACCTTC.